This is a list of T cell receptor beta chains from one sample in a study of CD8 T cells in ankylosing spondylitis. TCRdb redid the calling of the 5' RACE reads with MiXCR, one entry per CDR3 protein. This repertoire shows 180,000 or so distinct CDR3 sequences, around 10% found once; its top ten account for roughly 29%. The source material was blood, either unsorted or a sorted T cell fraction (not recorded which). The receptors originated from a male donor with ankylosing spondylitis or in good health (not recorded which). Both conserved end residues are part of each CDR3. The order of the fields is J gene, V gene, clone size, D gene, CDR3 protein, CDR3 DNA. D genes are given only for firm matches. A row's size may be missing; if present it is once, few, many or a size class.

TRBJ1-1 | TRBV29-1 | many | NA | CSVGVTEAFF | TGCAGCGTTGGCGTGACTGAAGCTTTCTTT
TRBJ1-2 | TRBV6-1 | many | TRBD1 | CASSGTTGNYGYTF | TGTGCCAGCAGTGGTACGACAGGGAACTATGGCTACACCTTC
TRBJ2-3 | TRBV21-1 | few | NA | CASSKGGTSPADTQYF | TGTGCCAGCAGCAAAGGTGGGACTAGCCCAGCAGATACGCAGTATTTT
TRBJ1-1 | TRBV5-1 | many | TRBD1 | CASSSTGANTEAFF | TGCGCCAGCAGCTCGACAGGGGCCAACACTGAAGCTTTCTTT
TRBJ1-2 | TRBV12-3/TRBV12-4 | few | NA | CASNVGRGYTF | TGTGCCAGCAACGTGGGTAGGGGCTACACCTTC
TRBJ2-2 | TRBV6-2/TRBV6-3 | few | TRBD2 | CASWSSGRGANTGELFF | TGTGCCAGCTGGTCTTCAGGGCGGGGGGCGAACACCGGGGAGCTGTTTTTT
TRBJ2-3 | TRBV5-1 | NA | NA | CASSLASSDTDTQYF | TGCGCCAGCAGCTTGGCCTCTAGTGATACAGATACGCAGTATTTT
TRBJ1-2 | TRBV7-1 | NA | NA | CASSSPVPTYGYTF | TGTGCCAGCAGCTCACCGGTACCGACGTATGGCTACACCTTC
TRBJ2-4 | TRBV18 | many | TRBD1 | CASSPGTGSKNIQYF | TGTGCCAGCTCACCTGGGACAGGAAGCAAAAACATTCAGTACTTC
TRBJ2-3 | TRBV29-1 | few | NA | CSDRSPRSDTQYF | TGCAGCGACAGATCACCCCGATCGGATACGCAGTATTTT
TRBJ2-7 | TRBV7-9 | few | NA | CASTAFEGEQYF | TGTGCCAGCACCGCGTTTGAAGGCGAGCAGTACTTC
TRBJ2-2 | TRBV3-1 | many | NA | CASSQLKQQNTGELFF | TGTGCCAGCAGCCAACTAAAACAGCAAAACACCGGGGAGCTGTTTTTT
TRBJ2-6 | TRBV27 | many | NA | CASSQLSSGANVLTF | TGTGCCAGCAGTCAACTTAGCTCTGGGGCCAACGTCCTGACTTTC
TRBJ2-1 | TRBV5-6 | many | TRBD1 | CASGQENNEQFF | TGTGCCAGCGGACAGGAGAACAATGAGCAGTTCTTC
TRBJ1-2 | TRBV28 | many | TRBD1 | CASNPYGTGAKAYGYTF | TGTGCCAGCAATCCTTACGGGACAGGGGCGAAAGCCTATGGCTACACCTTC
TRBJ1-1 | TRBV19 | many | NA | CASRWGSGTEAFF | TGTGCCAGTAGATGGGGATCGGGGACTGAAGCTTTCTTT
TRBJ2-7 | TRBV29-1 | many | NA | CSIVGAYEQYF | TGCAGCATTGTGGGGGCCTACGAGCAGTACTTC
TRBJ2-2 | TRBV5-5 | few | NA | CASSLASSNTGELFF | TGTGCCAGCAGCTTGGCATCGTCGAACACCGGGGAGCTGTTTTTT
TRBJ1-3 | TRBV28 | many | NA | CASSLRGDGNTIYF | TGTGCCAGCAGTTTAAGGGGGGACGGAAACACCATATATTTT
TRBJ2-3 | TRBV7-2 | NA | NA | CASSPNRYGSTDTQYF | TGTGCCAGCAGCCCCAACCGGTACGGGAGCACAGATACGCAGTATTTT
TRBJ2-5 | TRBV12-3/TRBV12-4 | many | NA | CASSFRRPQRETQYF | TGTGCCAGCAGTTTTCGGAGGCCCCAGAGGGAGACCCAGTACTTC
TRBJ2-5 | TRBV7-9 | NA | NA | CASSQQGRGETQYF | TGTGCCAGCAGCCAACAGGGGCGGGGAGAGACCCAGTACTTC
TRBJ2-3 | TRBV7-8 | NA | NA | CASDPFGDTQYF | TGTGCCAGTGACCCTTTTGGGGATACGCAGTATTTT
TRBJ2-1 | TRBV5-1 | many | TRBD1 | CASSPGTVYNEQFF | TGCGCCAGCAGCCCCGGGACAGTTTACAATGAGCAGTTCTTC
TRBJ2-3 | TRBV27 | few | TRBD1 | CASLLTGAGTDTQYF | TGTGCCAGCCTCTTGACAGGGGCTGGCACAGATACGCAGTATTTT
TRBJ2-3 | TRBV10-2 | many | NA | CASSVRGGANKDTQYF | TGCGCCAGCAGTGTAAGGGGGGGGGCCAACAAAGATACGCAGTATTTT
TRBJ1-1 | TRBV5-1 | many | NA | CASNLRGGTEAFF | TGCGCCAGCAACCTCAGGGGAGGAACTGAAGCTTTCTTT
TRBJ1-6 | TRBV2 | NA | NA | CASTSGASQLKDSPLHF | TGTGCCAGCACCTCAGGGGCCAGCCAGCTCAAGGATTCACCCCTCCACTTT
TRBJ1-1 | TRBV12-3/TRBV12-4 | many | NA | CASSFGQVPGPPNTEAFF | TGTGCCAGCAGTTTTGGGCAGGTCCCAGGACCGCCGAACACTGAAGCTTTCTTT
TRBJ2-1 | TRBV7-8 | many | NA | CASTSYNEQFF | TGTGCCAGCACCTCCTACAATGAGCAGTTCTTC
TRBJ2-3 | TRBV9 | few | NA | CASSAGTTSTDTQYF | TGTGCCAGCAGCGCCGGGACCACTAGCACAGATACGCAGTATTTT
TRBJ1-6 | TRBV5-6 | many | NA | CASSLDGQWTYNSPLHF | TGTGCCAGCAGCTTGGATGGACAGTGGACCTATAATTCACCCCTCCACTTT
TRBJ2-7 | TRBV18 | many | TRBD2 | CASSTGTSVYEQYF | TGTGCCAGCTCGACAGGGACTAGCGTCTACGAGCAGTACTTC
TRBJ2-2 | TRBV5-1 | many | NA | CASSRTSNTGELFF | TGCGCCAGCTCGCGGACTTCGAACACCGGGGAGCTGTTTTTT
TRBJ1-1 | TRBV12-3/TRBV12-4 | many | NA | CASRWAGGRTEAFF | TGTGCCAGCAGGTGGGCTGGAGGTAGAACTGAAGCTTTCTTT
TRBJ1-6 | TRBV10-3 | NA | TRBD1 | CAISNRGQDNSPLHF | TGTGCCATCAGTAACAGGGGGCAGGATAATTCACCCCTCCACTTT
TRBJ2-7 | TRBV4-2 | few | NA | CASSQNTPDEQYF | TGTGCCAGCAGCCAGAATACCCCGGACGAGCAGTACTTC
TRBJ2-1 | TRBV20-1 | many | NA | CSAPRGSLSAKNEQFF | TGCAGTGCACCGAGGGGATCCCTTTCTGCGAAGAATGAGCAGTTCTTC
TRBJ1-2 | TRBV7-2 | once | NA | CASSFGRRVHGYTF | TGTGCCAGCAGCTTCGGTCGCAGGGTTCATGGCTACACCTTC
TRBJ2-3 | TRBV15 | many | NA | CATSGVDTQYF | TGTGCCACCAGCGGGGTGGATACGCAGTATTTT
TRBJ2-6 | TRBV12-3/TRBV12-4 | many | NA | CASSPQGTGANVLTF | TGTGCCAGCAGTCCTCAGGGCACTGGGGCCAACGTCCTGACTTTC
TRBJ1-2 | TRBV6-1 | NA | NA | CASSEAWGHGYTF | TGTGCCAGCAGTGAAGCCTGGGGGCATGGCTACACCTTC